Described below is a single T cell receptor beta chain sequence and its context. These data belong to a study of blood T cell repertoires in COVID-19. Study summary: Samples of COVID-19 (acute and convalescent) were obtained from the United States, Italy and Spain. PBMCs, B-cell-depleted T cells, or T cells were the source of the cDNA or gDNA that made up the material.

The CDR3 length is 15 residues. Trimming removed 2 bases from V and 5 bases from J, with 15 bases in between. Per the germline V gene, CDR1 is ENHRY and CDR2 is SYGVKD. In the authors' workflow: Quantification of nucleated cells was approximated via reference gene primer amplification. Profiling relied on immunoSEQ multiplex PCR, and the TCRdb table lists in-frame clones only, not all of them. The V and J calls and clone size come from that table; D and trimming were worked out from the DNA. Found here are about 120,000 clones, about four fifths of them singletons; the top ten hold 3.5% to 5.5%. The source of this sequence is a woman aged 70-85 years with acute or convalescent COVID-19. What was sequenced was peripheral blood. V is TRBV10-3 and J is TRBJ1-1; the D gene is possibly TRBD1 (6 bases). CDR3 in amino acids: CAISELGGGRTEAFF. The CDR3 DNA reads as TGTGCCATCAGTGAGCTGGGGGGGGGCCGAACTGAAGCTTTCTTT.